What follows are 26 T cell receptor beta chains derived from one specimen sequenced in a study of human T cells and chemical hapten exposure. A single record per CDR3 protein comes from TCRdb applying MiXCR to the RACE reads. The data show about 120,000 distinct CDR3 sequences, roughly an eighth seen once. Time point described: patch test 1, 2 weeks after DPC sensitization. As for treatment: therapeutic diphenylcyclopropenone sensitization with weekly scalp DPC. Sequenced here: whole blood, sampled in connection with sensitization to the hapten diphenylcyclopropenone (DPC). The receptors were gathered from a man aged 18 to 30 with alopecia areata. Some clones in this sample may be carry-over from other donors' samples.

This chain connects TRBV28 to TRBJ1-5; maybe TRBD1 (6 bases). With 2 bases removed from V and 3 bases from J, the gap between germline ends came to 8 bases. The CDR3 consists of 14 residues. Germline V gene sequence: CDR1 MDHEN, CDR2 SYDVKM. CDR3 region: CASSLGGANQPQHF. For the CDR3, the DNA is TGTGCCAGCAGTTTAGGGGGGGCCAATCAGCCCCAGCATTTT.

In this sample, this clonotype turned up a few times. The CDR3 reads CASRLDRTYEQYF. CDR3 bases: TGTGCCAGCAGACTGGACAGGACCTACGAGCAGTACTTC. The chain combines TRBV28 with TRBJ2-7; 7 bases match TRBD1. The CDR3 extends over 13 amino acids. Germline V lookup: CDR1 MDHEN, CDR2 SYDVKM. V was pared by 6 bases and J by 2 bases, with 4 bases of the junction left unmatched. Full variable domain (outside the CDR3, taken from reference TRBV28 and TRBJ2-7): DVKVTQSSRYLVKRTGEKVFLECVQDMDHENMFWYRQDPGLGLRLIYFSYDVKMKEKGDIPEGYSVSREKKERFSLILESASTNQTSMYLCASRLDRTYEQYFGPGTRLTVT.

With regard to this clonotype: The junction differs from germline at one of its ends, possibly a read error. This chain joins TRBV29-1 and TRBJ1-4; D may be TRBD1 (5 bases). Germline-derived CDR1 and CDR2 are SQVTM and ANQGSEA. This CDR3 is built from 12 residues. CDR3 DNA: TGCAGCGTTGCGGGGGTTGGTGAAAGACTGTTTTTT. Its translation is CSVAGVGERLFF. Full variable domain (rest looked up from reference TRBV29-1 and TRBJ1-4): SAVISQKPSRDICQRGTSLTIQCQVDSQVTMMFWYRQQPGQSLTLIATANQGSEATYESGFVIDKFPISRPNLTFSTLTVSNMSPEDSSIYLCSVAGVGERLFFGSGTQLSVL.

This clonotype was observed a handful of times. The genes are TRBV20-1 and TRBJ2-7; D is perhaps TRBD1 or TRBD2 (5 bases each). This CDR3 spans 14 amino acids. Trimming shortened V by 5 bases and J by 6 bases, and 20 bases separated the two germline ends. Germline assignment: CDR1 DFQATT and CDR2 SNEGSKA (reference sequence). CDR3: CSALPGTGRSEQYF. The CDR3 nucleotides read TGCAGTGCTCTTCCCGGGACCGGTCGATCCGAGCAGTACTTC.

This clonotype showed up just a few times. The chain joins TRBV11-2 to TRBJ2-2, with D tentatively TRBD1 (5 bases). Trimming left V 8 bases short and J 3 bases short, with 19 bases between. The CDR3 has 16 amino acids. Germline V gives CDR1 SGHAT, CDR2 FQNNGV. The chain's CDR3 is CASDALRGAHTGELFF. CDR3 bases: TGTGCCAGCGACGCGTTGCGTGGGGCGCACACCGGGGAGCTGTTTTTT.

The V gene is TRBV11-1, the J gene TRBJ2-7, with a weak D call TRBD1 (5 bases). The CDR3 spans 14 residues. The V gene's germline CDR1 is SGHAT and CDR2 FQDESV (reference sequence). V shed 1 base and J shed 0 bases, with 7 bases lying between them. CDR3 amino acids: CASSLDRFSYEQYF. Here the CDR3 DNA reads TGTGCCAGCAGCTTAGACAGGTTCTCCTACGAGCAGTACTTC.

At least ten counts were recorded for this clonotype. CDR3 region: CASSYWDRMGGELFF. The CDR3, as DNA: TGTGCCAGCAGTTACTGGGACAGGATGGGCGGGGAGCTGTTTTTT. The V and J genes are TRBV6-5 and TRBJ2-2; TRBD1 matches 8 bases. The CDR3 has 15 residues. The germline V gene has CDR1 MNHEY and CDR2 SVGAGI. J lost 7 bases, V lost 1 base, and 5 bases had no gene match.

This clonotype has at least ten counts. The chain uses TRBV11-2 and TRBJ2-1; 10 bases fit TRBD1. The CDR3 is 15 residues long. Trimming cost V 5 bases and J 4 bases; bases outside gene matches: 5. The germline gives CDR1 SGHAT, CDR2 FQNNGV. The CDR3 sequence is CASSDRGRGYNEQFF. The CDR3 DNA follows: TGTGCCAGCAGCGACAGGGGGCGAGGTTACAATGAGCAGTTCTTC.

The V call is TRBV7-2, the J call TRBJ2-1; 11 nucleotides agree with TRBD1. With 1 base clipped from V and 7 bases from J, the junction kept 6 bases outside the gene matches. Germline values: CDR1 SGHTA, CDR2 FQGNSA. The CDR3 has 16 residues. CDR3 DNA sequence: TGTGCCAGCAGCTTAGTAGGGACAGGGGGTCTTAATGAGCAGTTCTTC. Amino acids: CASSLVGTGGLNEQFF.

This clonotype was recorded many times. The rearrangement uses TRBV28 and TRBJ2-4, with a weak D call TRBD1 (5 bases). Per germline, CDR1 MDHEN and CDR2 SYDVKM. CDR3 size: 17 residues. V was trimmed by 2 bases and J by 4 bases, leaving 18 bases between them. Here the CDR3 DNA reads TGTGCCAGCAGTTTAATGTTTCCGGAGACAGCAAAAAACATTCAGTACTTC. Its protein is CASSLMFPETAKNIQYF.

CDR3 coding DNA: TGTGCCAGCAGCCAAGAAGGGCTTCAAGAGACCCAGTACTTC. The encoded protein is CASSQEGLQETQYF. The V call is TRBV3-1, the J call TRBJ2-5; D call uncertain. The V gene lost 0 bases and the J gene lost 2 bases, with 7 bases spanning the gap. CDR1 and CDR2 (germline): LGHDT, YNNKEL (reference sequence). The CDR3 covers 14 residues.

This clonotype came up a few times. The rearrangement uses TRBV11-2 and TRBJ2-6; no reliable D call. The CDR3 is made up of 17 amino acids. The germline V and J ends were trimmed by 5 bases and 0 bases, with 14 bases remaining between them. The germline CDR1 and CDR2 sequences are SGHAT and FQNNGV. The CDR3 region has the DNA TGTGCCAGCAGCCATATGAGACGATCCTCTGGGGCCAACGTCCTGACTTTC. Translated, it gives CASSHMRRSSGANVLTF.

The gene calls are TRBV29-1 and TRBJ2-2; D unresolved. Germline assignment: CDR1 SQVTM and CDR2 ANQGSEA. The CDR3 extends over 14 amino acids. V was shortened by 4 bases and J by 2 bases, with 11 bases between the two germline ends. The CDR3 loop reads CSVGGSSNTGELFF. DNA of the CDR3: TGCAGCGTTGGTGGCAGCTCAAACACCGGGGAGCTGTTTTTT.

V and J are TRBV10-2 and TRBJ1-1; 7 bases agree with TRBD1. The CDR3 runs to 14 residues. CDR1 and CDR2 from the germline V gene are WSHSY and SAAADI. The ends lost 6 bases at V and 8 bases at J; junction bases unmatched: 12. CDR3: CASSPGTDRKEAFF. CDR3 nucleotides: TGCGCCAGCAGCCCCGGGACAGACCGTAAAGAAGCTTTCTTT.

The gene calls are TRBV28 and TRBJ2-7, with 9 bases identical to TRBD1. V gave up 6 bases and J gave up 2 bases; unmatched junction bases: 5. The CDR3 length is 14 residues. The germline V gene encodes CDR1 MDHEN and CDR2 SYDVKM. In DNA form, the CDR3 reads TGTGCCAGCAGCCCGGACAGGGGCGCCTACGAGCAGTACTTC. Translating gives CASSPDRGAYEQYF.

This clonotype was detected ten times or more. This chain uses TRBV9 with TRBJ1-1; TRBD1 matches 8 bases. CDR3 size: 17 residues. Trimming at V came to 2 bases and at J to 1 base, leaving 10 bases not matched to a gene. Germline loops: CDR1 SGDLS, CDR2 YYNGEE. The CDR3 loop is CASSVSPGGVGNTEAFF. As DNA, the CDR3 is TGTGCCAGCAGCGTTTCCCCAGGGGGCGTGGGGAACACTGAAGCTTTCTTT.

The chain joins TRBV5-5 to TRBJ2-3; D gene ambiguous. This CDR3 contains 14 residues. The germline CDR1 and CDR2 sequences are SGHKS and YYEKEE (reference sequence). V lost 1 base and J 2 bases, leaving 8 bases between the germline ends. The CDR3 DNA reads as TGTGCCAGCAGCTTGACAGCCGACACAGATACGCAGTATTTT. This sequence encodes CASSLTADTDTQYF.

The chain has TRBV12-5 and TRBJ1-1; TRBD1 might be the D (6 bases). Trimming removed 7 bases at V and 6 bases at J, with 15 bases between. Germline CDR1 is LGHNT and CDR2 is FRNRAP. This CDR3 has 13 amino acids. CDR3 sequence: CASDPTGLPEAFF. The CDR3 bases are TGTGCTAGTGATCCGACAGGCCTCCCTGAAGCTTTCTTT.

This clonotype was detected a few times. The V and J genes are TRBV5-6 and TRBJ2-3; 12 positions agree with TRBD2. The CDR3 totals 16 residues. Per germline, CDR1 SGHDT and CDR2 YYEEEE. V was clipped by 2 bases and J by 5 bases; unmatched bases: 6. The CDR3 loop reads CASSFSSGGALDTQYF. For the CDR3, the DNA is TGTGCCAGCAGCTTTTCTAGCGGGGGGGCCCTAGATACGCAGTATTTT.

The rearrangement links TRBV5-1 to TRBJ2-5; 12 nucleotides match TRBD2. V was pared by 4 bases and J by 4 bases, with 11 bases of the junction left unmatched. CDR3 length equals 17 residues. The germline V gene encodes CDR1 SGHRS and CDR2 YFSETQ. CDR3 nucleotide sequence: TGCGCCAGCAGCACCGGACTAGCGGGGTCAACGGGAGAGACCCAGTACTTC. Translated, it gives CASSTGLAGSTGETQYF. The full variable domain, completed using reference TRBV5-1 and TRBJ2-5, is KAGVTQTPRYLIKTRGQQVTLSCSPISGHRSVSWYQQTPGQGLQFLFEYFSETQRNKGNFPGRFSGRQFSNSRSEMNVSTLELGDSALYLCASSTGLAGSTGETQYFGPGTRLLVL.

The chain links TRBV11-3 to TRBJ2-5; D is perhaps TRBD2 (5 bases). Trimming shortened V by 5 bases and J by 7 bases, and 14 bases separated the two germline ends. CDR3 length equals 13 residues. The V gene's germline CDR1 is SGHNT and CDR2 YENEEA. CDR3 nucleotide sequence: TGTGCCAGCAGCCCCGGGGTCGACGGGACCCAGTACTTC. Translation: CASSPGVDGTQYF.

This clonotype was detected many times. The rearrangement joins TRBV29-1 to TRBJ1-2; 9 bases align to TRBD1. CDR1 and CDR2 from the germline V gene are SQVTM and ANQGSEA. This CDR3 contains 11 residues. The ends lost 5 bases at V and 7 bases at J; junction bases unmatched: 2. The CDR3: CSVRDRAGYTF. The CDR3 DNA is TGCAGCGTTAGGGACAGGGCTGGCTACACCTTC.

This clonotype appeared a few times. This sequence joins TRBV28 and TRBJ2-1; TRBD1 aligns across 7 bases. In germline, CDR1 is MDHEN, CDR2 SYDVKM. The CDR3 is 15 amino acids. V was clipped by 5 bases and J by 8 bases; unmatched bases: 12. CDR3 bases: TGTGCCAGCAGTCCCGGACAGGCGATTGGTGATGAGCAGTTCTTC. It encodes CASSPGQAIGDEQFF.

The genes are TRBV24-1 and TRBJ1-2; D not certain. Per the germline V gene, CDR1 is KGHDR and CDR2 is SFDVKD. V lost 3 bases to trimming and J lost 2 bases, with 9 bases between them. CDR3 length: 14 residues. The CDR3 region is CATSDTGRNYGYTF. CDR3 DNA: TGTGCCACCAGTGATACCGGACGGAACTATGGCTACACCTTC.

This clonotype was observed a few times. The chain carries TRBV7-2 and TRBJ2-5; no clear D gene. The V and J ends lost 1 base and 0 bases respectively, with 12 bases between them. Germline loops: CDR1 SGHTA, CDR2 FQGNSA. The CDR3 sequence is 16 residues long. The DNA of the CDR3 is TGTGCCAGCAGCTTAGGAGGTCGACGGTACCAAGAGACCCAGTACTTC. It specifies CASSLGGRRYQETQYF.

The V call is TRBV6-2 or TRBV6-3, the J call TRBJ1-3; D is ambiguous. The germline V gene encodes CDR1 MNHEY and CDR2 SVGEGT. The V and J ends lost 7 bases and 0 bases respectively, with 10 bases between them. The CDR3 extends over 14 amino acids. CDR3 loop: CASTFRDSGNTIYF. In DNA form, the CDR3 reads TGTGCCAGCACCTTCAGAGACTCTGGAAACACCATATATTTT.